This T cell receptor beta chain derives from a study of EBV T-cell therapy then PD-1 blockade in nasopharyngeal carcinoma. On this clone: The antigen remains unidentified.

Some clones are missing from TCRdb's copy, which holds only in-frame ones; the method was immunoSEQ multiplex PCR. The data show 20,000 or so clones, about 86% seen once. Time point: 266 days after commencement of treatment, after nivolumab therapy. Stated treatment: AdE1-LMPpoly-expanded autologous EBV-specific T-cell therapy followed by anti-PD-1 nivolumab. The CDR3 length is 12 residues. Germline V gene data show CDR1 as LNHDA and CDR2 as SQIVND (reference sequence). This TCR was sampled from a man in his forties with nasopharyngeal carcinoma. The sample consisted of CD8+ T cells from blood, taken at day 266 from a patient whose treatment included autologous EBV-specific T cells and nivolumab. The V call is TRBV19, the J call TRBJ1-2; D is unresolved. The CDR3 protein is CATGVVHYGYTF. DNA of the CDR3: TGTGCGACCGGGGTGGTCCACTATGGCTACACCTTC.